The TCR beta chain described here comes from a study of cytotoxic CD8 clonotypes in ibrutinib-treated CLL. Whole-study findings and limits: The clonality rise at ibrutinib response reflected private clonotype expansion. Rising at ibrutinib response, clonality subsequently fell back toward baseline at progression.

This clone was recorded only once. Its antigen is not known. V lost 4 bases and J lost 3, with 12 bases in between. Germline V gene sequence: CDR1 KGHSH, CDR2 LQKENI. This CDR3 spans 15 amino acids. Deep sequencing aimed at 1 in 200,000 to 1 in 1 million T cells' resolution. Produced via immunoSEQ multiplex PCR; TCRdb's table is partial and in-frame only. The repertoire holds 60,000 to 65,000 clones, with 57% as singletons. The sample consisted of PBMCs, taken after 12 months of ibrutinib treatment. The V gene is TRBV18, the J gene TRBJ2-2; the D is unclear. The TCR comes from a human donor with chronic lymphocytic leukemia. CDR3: CASSRVKIDTGELFF. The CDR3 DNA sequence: TGTGCCAGCTCACGCGTTAAGATTGACACCGGGGAGCTGTTTTTT. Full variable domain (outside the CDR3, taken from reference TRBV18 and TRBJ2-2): NAGVMQNPRHLVRRRGQEARLRCSPMKGHSHVYWYRQLPEEGLKFMVYLQKENIIDESGMPKERFSAEFPKEGPSILRIQQVVRGDSAAYFCASSRVKIDTGELFFGEGSRLTVL.